What follows is one TCR beta chain and its context. The V end was cut by 4 bases, the J end by 1 base, with 18 bases between. This CDR3 spans 16 amino acids. Germline V lookup: CDR1 SGHRS, CDR2 YFSETQ. Original handling: Amplifying reference gene primers gave estimates of nucleated cell counts. Profiling relied on immunoSEQ multiplex PCR, and the TCRdb table lists in-frame clones only, not all of them. From that table come the V and J calls and clone size; the DNA was used to work out D and trimming. The sample holds about 220,000 clones, about 80% seen once. These data come from a study of blood T cell repertoires in COVID-19. Study summary: Sites across the United States, Italy and Spain contributed samples from acute and convalescent COVID-19. Nucleic acid was either cDNA or gDNA, and it came from T cells, B-cell-depleted T cells, or PBMCs.

This rearrangement joins TRBV5-1 to TRBJ2-7; D is ambiguous. The specimen sequenced was peripheral blood. This sequence was found in a woman aged 60 to 75 with acute or convalescent COVID-19. CDR3 residues: CASSQIPGTESYEQYF. The CDR3 nucleotides read TGCGCCAGCAGCCAGATCCCCGGCACAGAGTCCTACGAGCAGTACTTC.